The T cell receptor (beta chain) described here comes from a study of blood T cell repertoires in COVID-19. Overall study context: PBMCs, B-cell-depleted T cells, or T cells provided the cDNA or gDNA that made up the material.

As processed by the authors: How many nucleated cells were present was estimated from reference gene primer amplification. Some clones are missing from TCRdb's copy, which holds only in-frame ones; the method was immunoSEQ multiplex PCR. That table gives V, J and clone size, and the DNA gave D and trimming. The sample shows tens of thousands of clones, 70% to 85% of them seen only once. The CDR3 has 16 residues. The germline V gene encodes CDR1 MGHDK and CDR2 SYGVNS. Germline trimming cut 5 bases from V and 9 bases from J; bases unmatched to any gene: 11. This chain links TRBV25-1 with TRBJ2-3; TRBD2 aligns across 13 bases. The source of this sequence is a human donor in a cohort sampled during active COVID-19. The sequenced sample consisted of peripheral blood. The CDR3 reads CASSPLGTSGVSTQYF. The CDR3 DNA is TGTGCCAGCAGTCCCCTCGGGACTAGCGGGGTGTCGACGCAGTATTTT.